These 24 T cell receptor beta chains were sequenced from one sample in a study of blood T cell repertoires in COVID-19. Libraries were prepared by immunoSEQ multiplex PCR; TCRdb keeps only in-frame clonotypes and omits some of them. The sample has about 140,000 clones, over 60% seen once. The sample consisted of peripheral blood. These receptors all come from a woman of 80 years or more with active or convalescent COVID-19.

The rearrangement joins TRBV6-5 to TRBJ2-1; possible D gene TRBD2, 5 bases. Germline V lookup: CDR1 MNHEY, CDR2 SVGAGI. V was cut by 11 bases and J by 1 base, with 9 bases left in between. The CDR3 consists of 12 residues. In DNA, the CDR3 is TGTGCCGTTAGCGAATCCTACAATGAGCAGTTCTTC. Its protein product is CAVSESYNEQFF.

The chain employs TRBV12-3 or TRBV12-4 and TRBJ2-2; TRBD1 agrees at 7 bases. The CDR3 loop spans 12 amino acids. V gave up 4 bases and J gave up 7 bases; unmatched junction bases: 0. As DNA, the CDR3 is TGTGCCAGCAGTTGGACAGGCGGGGAGCTGTTTTTT. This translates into CASSWTGGELFF.

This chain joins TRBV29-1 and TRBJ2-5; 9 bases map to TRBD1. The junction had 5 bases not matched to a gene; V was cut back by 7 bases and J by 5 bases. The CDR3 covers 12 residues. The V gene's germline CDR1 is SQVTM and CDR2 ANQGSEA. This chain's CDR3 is CSGYRGQETQYF. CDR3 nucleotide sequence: TGCAGCGGATACAGGGGGCAGGAGACCCAGTACTTC.

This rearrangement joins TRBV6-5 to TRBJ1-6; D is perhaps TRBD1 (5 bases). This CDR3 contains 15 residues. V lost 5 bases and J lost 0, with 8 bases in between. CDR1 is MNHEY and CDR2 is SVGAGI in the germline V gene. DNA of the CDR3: TGTGCCAGCAGTACAGACAGCTCCTATAATTCACCCCTCCACTTT. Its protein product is CASSTDSSYNSPLHF.

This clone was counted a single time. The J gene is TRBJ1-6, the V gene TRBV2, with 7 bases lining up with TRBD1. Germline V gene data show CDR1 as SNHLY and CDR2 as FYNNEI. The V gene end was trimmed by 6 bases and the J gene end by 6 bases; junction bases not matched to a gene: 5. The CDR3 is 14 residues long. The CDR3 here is CASRGTAINSPLHF. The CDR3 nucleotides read TGTGCCAGCAGGGGGACAGCTATTAATTCACCCCTCCACTTT.

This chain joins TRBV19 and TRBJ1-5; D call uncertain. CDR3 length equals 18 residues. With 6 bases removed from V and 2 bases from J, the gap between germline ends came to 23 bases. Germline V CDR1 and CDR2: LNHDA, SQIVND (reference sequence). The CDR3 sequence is CASSIRRRGGGGNQPQHF. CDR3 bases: TGTGCCAGTAGCATAAGGAGACGGGGTGGAGGAGGCAATCAGCCCCAGCATTTT.

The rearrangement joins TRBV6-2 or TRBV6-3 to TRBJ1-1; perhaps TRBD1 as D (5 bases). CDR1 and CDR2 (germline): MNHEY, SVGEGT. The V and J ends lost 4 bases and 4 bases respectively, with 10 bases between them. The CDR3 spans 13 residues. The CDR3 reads CASSSGLGTEAFF. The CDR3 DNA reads TGTGCCAGCAGTTCAGGGTTGGGCACTGAAGCTTTCTTT.

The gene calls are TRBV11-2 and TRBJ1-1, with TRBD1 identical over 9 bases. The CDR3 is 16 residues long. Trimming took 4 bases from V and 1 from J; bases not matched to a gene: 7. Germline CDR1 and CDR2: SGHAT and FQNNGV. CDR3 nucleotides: TGTGCCAGCAGCTCTGGGACAGGGAAGGGGAACACTGAAGCTTTCTTT. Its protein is CASSSGTGKGNTEAFF.

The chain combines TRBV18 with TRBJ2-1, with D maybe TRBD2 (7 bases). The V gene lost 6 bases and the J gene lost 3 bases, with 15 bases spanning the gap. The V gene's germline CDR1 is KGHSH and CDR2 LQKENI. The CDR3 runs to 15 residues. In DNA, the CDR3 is TGTGCCAGCTCTTGGGGGGGCCTCAACTACAATGAGCAGTTCTTC. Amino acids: CASSWGGLNYNEQFF. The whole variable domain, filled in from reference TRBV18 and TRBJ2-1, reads NAGVMQNPRHLVRRRGQEARLRCSPMKGHSHVYWYRQLPEEGLKFMVYLQKENIIDESGMPKERFSAEFPKEGPSILRIQQVVRGDSAAYFCASSWGGLNYNEQFFGPGTRLTVL.

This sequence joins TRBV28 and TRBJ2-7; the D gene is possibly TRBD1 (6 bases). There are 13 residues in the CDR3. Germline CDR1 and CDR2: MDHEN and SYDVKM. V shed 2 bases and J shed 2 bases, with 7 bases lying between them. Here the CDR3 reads CASSLTGTYEQYF. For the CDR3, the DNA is TGTGCCAGCAGTTTAACAGGGACCTACGAGCAGTACTTC.

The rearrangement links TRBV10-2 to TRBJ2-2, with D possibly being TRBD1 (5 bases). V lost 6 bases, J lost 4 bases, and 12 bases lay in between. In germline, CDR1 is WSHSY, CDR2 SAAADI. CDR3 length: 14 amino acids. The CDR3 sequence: CASRLDRITGELFF. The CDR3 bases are TGCGCCAGCAGACTCGACAGAATCACCGGGGAGCTGTTTTTT.

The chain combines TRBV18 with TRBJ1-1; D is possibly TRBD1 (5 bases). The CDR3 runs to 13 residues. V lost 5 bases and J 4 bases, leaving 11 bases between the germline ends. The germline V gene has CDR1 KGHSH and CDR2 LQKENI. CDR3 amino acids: CASSDSQTTEAFF. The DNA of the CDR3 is TGTGCCAGCTCAGACAGCCAGACCACTGAAGCTTTCTTT.

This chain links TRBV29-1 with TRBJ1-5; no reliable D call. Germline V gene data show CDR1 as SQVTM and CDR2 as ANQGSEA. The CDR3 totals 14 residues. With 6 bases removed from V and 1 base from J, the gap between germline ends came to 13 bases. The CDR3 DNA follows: TGCAGCGTGACCCTCGCGGGCAGCAATCAGCCCCAGCATTTT. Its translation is CSVTLAGSNQPQHF.

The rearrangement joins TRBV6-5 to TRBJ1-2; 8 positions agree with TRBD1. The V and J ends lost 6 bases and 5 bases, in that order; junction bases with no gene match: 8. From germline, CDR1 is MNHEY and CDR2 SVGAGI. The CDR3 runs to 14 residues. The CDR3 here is CASSPDRGQYGYTF. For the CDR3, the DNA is TGTGCCAGCAGCCCCGACAGGGGTCAATATGGCTACACCTTC.

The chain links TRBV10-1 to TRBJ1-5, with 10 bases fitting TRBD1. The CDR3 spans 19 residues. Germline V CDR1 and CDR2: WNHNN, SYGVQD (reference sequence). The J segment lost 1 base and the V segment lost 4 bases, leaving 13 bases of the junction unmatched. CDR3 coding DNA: TGCGCCAGCAGTGGACAAACCCGCGACAGGGGGCTAAGCAATCAGCCCCAGCATTTT. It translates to CASSGQTRDRGLSNQPQHF.

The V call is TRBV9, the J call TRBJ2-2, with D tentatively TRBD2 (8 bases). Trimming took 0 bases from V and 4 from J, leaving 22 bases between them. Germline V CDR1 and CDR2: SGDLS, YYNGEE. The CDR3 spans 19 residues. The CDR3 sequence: CASSVGVTGTRVSTGELFF. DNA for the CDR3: TGTGCCAGCAGCGTAGGAGTGACAGGGACTAGAGTTAGCACCGGGGAGCTGTTTTTT.

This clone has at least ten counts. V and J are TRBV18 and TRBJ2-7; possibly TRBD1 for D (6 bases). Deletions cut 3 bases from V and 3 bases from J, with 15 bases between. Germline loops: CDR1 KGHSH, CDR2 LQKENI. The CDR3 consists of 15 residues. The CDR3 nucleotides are TGTGCCAGCTCACCCGGGGCAGGGGATCGCTACGAGCAGTACTTC. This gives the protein CASSPGAGDRYEQYF.

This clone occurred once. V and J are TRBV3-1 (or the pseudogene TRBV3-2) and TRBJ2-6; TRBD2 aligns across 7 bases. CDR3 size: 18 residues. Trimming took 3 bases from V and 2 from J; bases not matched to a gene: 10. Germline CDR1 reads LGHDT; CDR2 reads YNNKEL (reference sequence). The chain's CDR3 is CASSQGGFIGTGANVLTF. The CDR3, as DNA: TGTGCCAGCAGCCAGGGGGGGTTTATCGGCACTGGGGCCAACGTCCTGACTTTC.

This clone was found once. CDR3 sequence reads: CASSARQVGGEMNTEAFF. The CDR3 region has the DNA TGTGCCAGCAGTGCCCGACAGGTGGGGGGGGAAATGAACACTGAAGCTTTCTTT. This chain joins TRBV6-1 and TRBJ1-1, with D tentatively TRBD1 (6 bases). Trimming left V 4 bases short and J 0 bases short, with 21 bases between. In germline, CDR1 is MNHNS, CDR2 SASEGT. The CDR3 consists of 18 residues.

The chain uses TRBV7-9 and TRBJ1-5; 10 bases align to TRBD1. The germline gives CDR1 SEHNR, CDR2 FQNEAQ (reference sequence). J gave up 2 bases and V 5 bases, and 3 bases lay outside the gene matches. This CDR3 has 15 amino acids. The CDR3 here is CASSPGTGGNQPQHF. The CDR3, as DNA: TGTGCCAGCAGCCCTGGGACAGGGGGCAATCAGCCCCAGCATTTT.

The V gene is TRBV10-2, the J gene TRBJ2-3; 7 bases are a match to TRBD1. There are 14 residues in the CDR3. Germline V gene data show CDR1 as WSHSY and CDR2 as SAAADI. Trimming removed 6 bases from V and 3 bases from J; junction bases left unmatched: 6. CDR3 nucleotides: TGCGCCAGCAGGAGAAACAGGGGAACAGATACGCAGTATTTT. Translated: CASRRNRGTDTQYF.

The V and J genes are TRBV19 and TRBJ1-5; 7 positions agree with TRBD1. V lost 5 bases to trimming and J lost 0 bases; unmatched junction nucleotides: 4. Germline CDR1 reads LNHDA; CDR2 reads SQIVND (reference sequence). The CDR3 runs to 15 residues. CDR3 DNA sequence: TGTGCCAGTAGTCCGGGACAGAATAGCAATCAGCCCCAGCATTTT. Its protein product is CASSPGQNSNQPQHF.

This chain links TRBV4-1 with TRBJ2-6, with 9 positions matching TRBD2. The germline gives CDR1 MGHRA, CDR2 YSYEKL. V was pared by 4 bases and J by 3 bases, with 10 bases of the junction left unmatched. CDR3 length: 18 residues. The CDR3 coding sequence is TGCGCCAGCAGCCCACGTGTAAGCGGGGGGCGTGGGGCCAACGTCCTGACTTTC. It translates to CASSPRVSGGRGANVLTF.

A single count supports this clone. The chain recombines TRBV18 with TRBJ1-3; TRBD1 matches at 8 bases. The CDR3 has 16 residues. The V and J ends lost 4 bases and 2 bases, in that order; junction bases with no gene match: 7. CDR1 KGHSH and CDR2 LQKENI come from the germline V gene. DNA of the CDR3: TGTGCCAGCTCACGGGAACAGGGGGGTCCTGGAAACACCATATATTTT. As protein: CASSREQGGPGNTIYF.